One and the same sample provided the 21 T cell receptor beta chains below, sequenced in a study of blood T cell repertoires in COVID-19. Sequenced by immunoSEQ multiplex PCR; TCRdb stores in-frame clones only, minus some. Of just over 150,000 clones in the sample, around 91% are singletons; the top ten hold around 15%. The sample was peripheral blood. The receptors come from a woman aged 40 to 49 with acute or convalescent COVID-19.

This clone showed up just a few times. The genes are TRBV6-4 and TRBJ2-1, with 11 bases identical to TRBD2. Germline V gene sequence: CDR1 MRHNA, CDR2 SNTAGT. V lost 6 bases, J lost 8 bases, and 9 bases stayed unmatched. The CDR3 runs 15 residues. The CDR3 protein is CASRNSGGAVDEQFF. Written as DNA, the CDR3 is TGTGCCAGCAGAAATAGCGGGGGGGCTGTCGATGAGCAGTTCTTC.

This chain joins TRBV7-3 and TRBJ1-3, with 8 bases matching TRBD1. Germline loops: CDR1 SGHTA, CDR2 FQGTGA. V was pared by 5 bases and J by 2 bases, with 5 bases of the junction left unmatched. The CDR3 length is 15 residues. The CDR3 protein is CASSAQGAAGNTIYF. The CDR3 DNA sequence: TGTGCCAGCAGCGCCCAGGGGGCAGCTGGAAACACCATATATTTT.

The gene calls are TRBV6-2 or TRBV6-3 and TRBJ2-7, with 10 bases identical to TRBD1. V lost 5 bases and J lost 2; bases outside the gene matches: 6. Germline V gives CDR1 MNHEY, CDR2 SVGEGT. The CDR3 is made up of 15 amino acids. CDR3 protein: CASSSPGQGTYEQYF. The DNA for the CDR3 is TGTGCCAGCAGTAGTCCGGGACAGGGGACCTACGAGCAGTACTTC.

This chain links TRBV25-1 with TRBJ2-1, with D perhaps matching TRBD2 (7 bases). Deletions cut 7 bases from V and 7 bases from J, with 20 bases between. CDR3 length: 15 residues. Germline CDR1 and CDR2: MGHDK and SYGVNS. This CDR3 reads CASTSLGRGHNEQFF. CDR3 DNA sequence: TGTGCCAGCACCTCCTTAGGGCGGGGGCATAATGAGCAGTTCTTC.

The chain couples TRBV18 to TRBJ1-1; TRBD1 agrees at 9 bases. The J segment lost 4 bases and the V segment lost 2 bases, leaving 11 bases of the junction unmatched. This CDR3 spans 17 amino acids. The germline CDR1 and CDR2 sequences are KGHSH and LQKENI. CDR3 amino acids: CASSPEQQGALGTEAFF. DNA for the CDR3: TGTGCCAGCTCACCAGAGCAACAGGGGGCGCTTGGCACTGAAGCTTTCTTT.

The chain has TRBV30 and TRBJ1-5, with D maybe TRBD1 (5 bases). The CDR3 length is 14 residues. Deletions cut 2 bases from V and 4 bases from J, with 12 bases between. CDR1 is GTSNPN, CDR2 SVGIG, per germline (reference sequence). CDR3 bases: TGTGCCTGGAGTCAAGACAGTCTTAATCAGCCCCAGCATTTT. It codes for CAWSQDSLNQPQHF.

The chain has TRBV19 and TRBJ1-5; 7 bases are shared with TRBD1. There are 15 residues in the CDR3. Germline V gene data show CDR1 as LNHDA and CDR2 as SQIVND (reference sequence). J lost 1 base, V lost 6 bases, and 6 bases had no gene match. The CDR3 bases are TGTGCCAGTAGAACAGGGGTAAGGAGCAATCAGCCCCAGCATTTT. Translating it yields CASRTGVRSNQPQHF.

V and J are TRBV5-6 and TRBJ2-7; D uncertain. Germline CDR1 is SGHDT and CDR2 is YYEEEE. Trimming shortened V by 0 bases and J by 0 bases, and 10 bases separated the two germline ends. The CDR3 runs to 15 residues. CDR3 sequence reads: CASSLGTLSSYEQYF. The CDR3 nucleotides read TGTGCCAGCAGCTTGGGAACGCTAAGCTCCTACGAGCAGTACTTC.

As to this clone: One end of the junction varies from germline; a read error may be responsible. This chain connects TRBV7-7 to TRBJ2-4, with 9 bases fitting TRBD2. The CDR3 spans 16 residues. Germline lookup yields CDR1 SSHAT and CDR2 FNYEAQ (reference sequence). The DNA of the CDR3 is TGTGCTAGCAGCAATACCGGGGCGGGAGGGGGAAACATTCAGTACTTC. Residues: CASSNTGAGGGNIQYF.

In this sample, this clone turned up a few times. The rearrangement uses TRBV7-9 and TRBJ1-1, with TRBD1 as a possible D gene (6 bases). The CDR3 is 13 amino acids. V was cut by 1 base and J by 8 bases, with 11 bases left in between. The germline gives CDR1 SEHNR, CDR2 FQNEAQ (reference sequence). The CDR3 sequence is CASSLGARGEAFF. CDR3 in DNA: TGTGCCAGCAGCTTAGGGGCCAGGGGAGAAGCTTTCTTT.

CDR3 sequence (DNA): TGCAGTGCTAGTTACCCGACAGGGAGGAATGAAAAACTGTTTTTT. This translates into CSASYPTGRNEKLFF. The genes are TRBV20-1 and TRBJ1-4; 7 bases fit TRBD1. The trim removed 3 bases at V and 5 bases at J, leaving 9 bases unmatched. Germline CDR1 and CDR2: DFQATT and SNEGSKA (reference sequence). The CDR3 is made up of 15 amino acids.

V gene TRBV28 combines with J gene TRBJ1-1, with TRBD1 matching 9 bases. Trimming removed 6 bases from V and 1 base from J; junction bases left unmatched: 9. Germline CDR1 is MDHEN and CDR2 is SYDVKM. The CDR3 runs 16 residues. Here the CDR3 reads CASSHYRGRGNTEAFF. CDR3 DNA sequence: TGTGCCAGCAGCCATTACAGGGGGCGCGGGAACACTGAAGCTTTCTTT.

This clone was seen once. The chain carries TRBV6-1 and TRBJ1-1; tentative D call: TRBD1 (5 bases). Trimming pared 3 bases from V and 0 bases from J, leaving 8 bases between. Per the germline V gene, CDR1 is MNHNS and CDR2 is SASEGT. This CDR3 has 14 residues. DNA of the CDR3: TGTGCCAGCAGTGATGACAGAATGAACACTGAAGCTTTCTTT. Translated: CASSDDRMNTEAFF.

This chain joins TRBV6-1 and TRBJ1-5, with D tentatively TRBD1 (6 bases). The CDR3 covers 13 residues. Germline assignment: CDR1 MNHNS and CDR2 SASEGT. Trimming stripped 3 bases from V and 11 bases from J, with 14 bases between. This chain's CDR3 is CASSDSGGRAQHF. For the CDR3, the DNA is TGTGCCAGCAGTGATTCGGGGGGCAGGGCCCAGCATTTT.

This clone appeared once. The chain couples TRBV10-3 to TRBJ2-5; 7 bases are shared with TRBD1. The germline gives CDR1 ENHRY, CDR2 SYGVKD. J lost 7 bases, V lost 11 bases, and 16 bases had no gene match. The CDR3 consists of 14 residues. This CDR3 is CASGSDGQALTQYF. For the CDR3, the DNA is TGTGCCTCGGGGTCCGACGGACAGGCTTTGACCCAGTACTTC.

This clone was recorded once. The V gene is TRBV5-4, the J gene TRBJ2-1; 10 bases are a match to TRBD2. The germline gives CDR1 SGHNT, CDR2 YYREEE (reference sequence). V shed 3 bases, J shed 4 bases, and the junction held 4 bases outside the gene matches. The CDR3 contains 15 residues. DNA of the CDR3: TGTGCCAGCAGCTCCCCACTAGCGGGATACAATGAGCAGTTCTTC. Translation: CASSSPLAGYNEQFF.

The rearrangement links TRBV5-6 to TRBJ2-2; perhaps TRBD2 as D (5 bases). V dropped 2 bases and J dropped 3 bases, with 8 bases sitting between them. Germline CDR1 SGHDT, CDR2 YYEEEE. The CDR3 sequence is 14 residues long. The CDR3 here is CASSFGGYTGELFF. CDR3 nucleotide sequence: TGTGCCAGCAGCTTTGGAGGCTACACCGGGGAGCTGTTTTTT.

The rearrangement joins TRBV9 to TRBJ1-2; 8 bases match TRBD1. Trimming at V came to 4 bases and at J to 6 bases, leaving 2 bases not matched to a gene. There are 12 residues in the CDR3. Per germline, CDR1 SGDLS and CDR2 YYNGEE. Here the CDR3 reads CASSLTGDGYTF. In nucleotides, the CDR3 is TGTGCCAGCAGCTTGACAGGGGATGGCTACACCTTC.

The V gene is TRBV20-1, the J gene TRBJ2-7, with D possibly TRBD1 on 5 matching bases. The CDR3 spans 11 residues. The germline CDR1 and CDR2 sequences are DFQATT and SNEGSKA (reference sequence). V shed 6 bases and J shed 4 bases, with 10 bases lying between them. This CDR3 reads CSAPQGYEQYF. DNA for the CDR3: TGCAGTGCGCCGCAGGGTTACGAGCAGTACTTC.

Here the CDR3 DNA reads TGTGCCAGCAGCCACTCCGGGACAGGGTTTCAGGAAAAACTGTTTTTT. It yields the protein CASSHSGTGFQEKLFF. The chain carries TRBV4-2 and TRBJ1-4; 9 nucleotides align to TRBD1. Germline CDR1 is LGHNA and CDR2 is YNFKEQ. V lost 3 bases to trimming and J lost 8 bases; unmatched junction nucleotides: 10. The CDR3 consists of 16 residues.

The J gene is TRBJ2-7, the V gene TRBV5-1; 7 nucleotides match TRBD2. Losses at the gene ends were 4 bases for V and 3 bases for J; bases not matched to a gene: 10. Germline V gives CDR1 SGHRS, CDR2 YFSETQ. The CDR3 covers 15 residues. The CDR3 loop is CASSPALGTNYEQYF. CDR3 nucleotide sequence: TGCGCCAGCAGCCCAGCATTAGGGACTAACTACGAGCAGTACTTC. Variable domain in full (rest from reference TRBV5-1 and TRBJ2-7): KAGVTQTPRYLIKTRGQQVTLSCSPISGHRSVSWYQQTPGQGLQFLFEYFSETQRNKGNFPGRFSGRQFSNSRSEMNVSTLELGDSALYLCASSPALGTNYEQYFGPGTRLTVT.